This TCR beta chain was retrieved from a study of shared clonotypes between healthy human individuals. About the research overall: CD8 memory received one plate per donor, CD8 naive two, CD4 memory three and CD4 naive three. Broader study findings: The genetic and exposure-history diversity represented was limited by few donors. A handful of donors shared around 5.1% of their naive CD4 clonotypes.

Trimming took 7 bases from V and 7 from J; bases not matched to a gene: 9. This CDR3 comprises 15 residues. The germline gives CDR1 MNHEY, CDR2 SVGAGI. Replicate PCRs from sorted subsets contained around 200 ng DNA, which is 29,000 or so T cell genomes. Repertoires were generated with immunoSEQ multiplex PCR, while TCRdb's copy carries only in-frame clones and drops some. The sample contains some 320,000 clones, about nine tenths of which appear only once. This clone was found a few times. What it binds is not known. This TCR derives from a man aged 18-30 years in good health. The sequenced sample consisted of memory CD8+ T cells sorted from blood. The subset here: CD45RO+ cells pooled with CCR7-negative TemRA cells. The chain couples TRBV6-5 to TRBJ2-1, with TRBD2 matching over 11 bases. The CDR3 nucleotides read TGTGCCAGCACAAAAACTAGCGGGAGTTGGAATGAGCAGTTCTTC. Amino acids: CASTKTSGSWNEQFF.